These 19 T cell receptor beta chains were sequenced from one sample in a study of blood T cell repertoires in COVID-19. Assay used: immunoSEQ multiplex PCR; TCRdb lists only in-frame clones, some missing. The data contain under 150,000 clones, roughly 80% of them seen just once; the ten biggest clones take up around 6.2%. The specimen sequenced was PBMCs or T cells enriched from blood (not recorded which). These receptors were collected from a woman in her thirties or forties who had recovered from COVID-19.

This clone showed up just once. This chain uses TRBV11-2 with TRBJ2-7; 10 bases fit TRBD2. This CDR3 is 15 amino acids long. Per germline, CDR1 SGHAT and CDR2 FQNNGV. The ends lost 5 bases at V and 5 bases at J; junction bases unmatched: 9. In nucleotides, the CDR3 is TGTGCCAGCAGCACCTTAGCGGGGGGCCCCGACGAGCAGTACTTC. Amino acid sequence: CASSTLAGGPDEQYF.

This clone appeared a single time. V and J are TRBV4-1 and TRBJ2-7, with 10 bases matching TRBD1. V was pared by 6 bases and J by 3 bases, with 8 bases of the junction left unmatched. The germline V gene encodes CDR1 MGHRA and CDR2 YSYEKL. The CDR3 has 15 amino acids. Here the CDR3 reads CASSYGTGDGYEQYF. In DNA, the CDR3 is TGCGCCAGCAGTTACGGGACAGGGGATGGCTACGAGCAGTACTTC.

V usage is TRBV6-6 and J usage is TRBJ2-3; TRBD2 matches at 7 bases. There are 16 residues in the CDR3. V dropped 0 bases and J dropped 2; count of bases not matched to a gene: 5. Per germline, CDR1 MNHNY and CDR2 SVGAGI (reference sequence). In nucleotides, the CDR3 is TGTGCCAGCAGTTACTCGATGCGGGAGCCCACAGATACGCAGTATTTT. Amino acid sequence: CASSYSMREPTDTQYF.

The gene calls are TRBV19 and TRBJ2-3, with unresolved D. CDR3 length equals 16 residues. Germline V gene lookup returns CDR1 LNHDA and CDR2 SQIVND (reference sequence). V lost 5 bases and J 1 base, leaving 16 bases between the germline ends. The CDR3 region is CASSPSRQVGTDTQYF. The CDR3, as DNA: TGTGCCAGTAGTCCCTCTCGCCAGGTGGGCACAGATACGCAGTATTTT. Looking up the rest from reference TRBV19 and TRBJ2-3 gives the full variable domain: DGGITQSPKYLFRKEGQNVTLSCEQNLNHDAMYWYRQDPGQGLRLIYYSQIVNDFQKGDIAEGYSVSREKKESFPLTVTSAQKNPTAFYLCASSPSRQVGTDTQYFGPGTRLTVL.

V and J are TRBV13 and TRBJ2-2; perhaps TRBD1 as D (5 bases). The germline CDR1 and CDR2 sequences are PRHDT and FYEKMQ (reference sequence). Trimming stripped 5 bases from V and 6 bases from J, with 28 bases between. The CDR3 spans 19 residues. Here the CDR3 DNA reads TGTGCCAGCAGCCCGGACGGAGATACAGGAACCGGATTCCCCGGGGAGCTGTTTTTT. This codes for CASSPDGDTGTGFPGELFF.

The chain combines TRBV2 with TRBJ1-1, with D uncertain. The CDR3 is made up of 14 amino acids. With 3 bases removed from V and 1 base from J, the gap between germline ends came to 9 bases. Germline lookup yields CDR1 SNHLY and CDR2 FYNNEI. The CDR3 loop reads CASSEPEPNTEAFF. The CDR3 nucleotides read TGTGCCAGCAGTGAGCCAGAACCGAACACTGAAGCTTTCTTT.

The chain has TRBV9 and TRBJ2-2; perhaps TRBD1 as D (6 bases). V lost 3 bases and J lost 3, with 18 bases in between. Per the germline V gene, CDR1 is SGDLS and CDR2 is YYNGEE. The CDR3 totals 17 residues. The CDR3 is CASSGFLAGVDTGELFF. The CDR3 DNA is TGTGCCAGCAGCGGCTTCCTTGCAGGGGTGGACACCGGGGAGCTGTTTTTT.

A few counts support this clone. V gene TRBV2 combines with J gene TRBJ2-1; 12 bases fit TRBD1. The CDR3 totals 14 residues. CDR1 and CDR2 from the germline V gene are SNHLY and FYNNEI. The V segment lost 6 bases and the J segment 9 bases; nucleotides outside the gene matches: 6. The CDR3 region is CASRRDRGPGEQFF. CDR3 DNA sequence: TGTGCCAGCAGGCGGGACAGGGGGCCTGGTGAGCAGTTCTTC. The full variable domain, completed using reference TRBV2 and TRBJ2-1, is EPEVTQTPSHQVTQMGQEVILRCVPISNHLYFYWYRQILGQKVEFLVSFYNNEISEKSEIFDDQFSVERPDGSNFTLKIRSTKLEDSAMYFCASRRDRGPGEQFFGPGTRLTVL.

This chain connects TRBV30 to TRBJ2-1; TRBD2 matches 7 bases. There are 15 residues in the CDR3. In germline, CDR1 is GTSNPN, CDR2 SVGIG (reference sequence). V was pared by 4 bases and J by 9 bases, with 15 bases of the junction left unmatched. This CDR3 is CAWTSGGGLQFEQFF. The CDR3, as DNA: TGTGCCTGGACCTCGGGGGGAGGTCTACAATTTGAGCAGTTCTTC.

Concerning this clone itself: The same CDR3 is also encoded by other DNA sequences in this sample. Written as DNA, the CDR3 is TGTGCCAGCAGTTTAGGGAGGGCCTACGAGCAGTACTTC. Translated, it gives CASSLGRAYEQYF. The rearrangement joins TRBV27 to TRBJ2-7, with 7 bases matching TRBD2. The germline V gene encodes CDR1 MNHEY and CDR2 SMNVEV (reference sequence). The CDR3 contains 13 residues. V shed 2 bases, J shed 2 bases, and the junction held 0 bases outside the gene matches.

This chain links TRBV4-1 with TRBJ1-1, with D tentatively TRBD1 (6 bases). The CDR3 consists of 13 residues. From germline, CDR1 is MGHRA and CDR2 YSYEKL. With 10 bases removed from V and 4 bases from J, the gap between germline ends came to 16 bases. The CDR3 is CAISPGGATEAFF. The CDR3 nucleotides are TGCGCCATCTCCCCCGGGGGGGCCACTGAAGCTTTCTTT.

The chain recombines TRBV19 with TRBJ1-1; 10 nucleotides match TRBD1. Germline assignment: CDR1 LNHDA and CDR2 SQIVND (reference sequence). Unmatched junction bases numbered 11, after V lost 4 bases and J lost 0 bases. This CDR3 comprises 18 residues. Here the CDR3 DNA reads TGTGCCAGTAGTAAACCTCCGGGACAGGGGTCGGTGAACACTGAAGCTTTCTTT. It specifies CASSKPPGQGSVNTEAFF.

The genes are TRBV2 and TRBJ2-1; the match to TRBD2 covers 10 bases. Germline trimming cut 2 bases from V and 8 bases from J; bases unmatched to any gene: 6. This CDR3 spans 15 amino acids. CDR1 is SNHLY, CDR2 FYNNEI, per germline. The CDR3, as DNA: TGTGCCAGCAGTGAAATCGCTAGCGGGAGCGATGAGCAGTTCTTC. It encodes CASSEIASGSDEQFF.

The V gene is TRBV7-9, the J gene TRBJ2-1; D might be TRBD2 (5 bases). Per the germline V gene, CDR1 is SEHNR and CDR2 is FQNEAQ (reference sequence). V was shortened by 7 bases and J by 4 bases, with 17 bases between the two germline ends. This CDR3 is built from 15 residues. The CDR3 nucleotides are TGTGCCAGCAACCCGACTACGACTGGGTACAATGAGCAGTTCTTC. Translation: CASNPTTTGYNEQFF. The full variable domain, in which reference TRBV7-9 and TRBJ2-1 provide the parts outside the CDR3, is DTGVSQNPRHKITKRGQNVTFRCDPISEHNRLYWYRQTLGQGPEFLTYFQNEAQLEKSRLLSDRFSAERPKGSFSTLEIQRTEQGDSAMYLCASNPTTTGYNEQFFGPGTRLTVL.

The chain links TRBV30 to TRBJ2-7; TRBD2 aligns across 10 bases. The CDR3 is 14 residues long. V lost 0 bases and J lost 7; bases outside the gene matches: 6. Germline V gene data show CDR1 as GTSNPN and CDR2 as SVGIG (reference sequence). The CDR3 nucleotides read TGTGCCTGGAGTGTAGCGGGAGGGCCGCGAGAGCAGTACTTC. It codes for CAWSVAGGPREQYF.

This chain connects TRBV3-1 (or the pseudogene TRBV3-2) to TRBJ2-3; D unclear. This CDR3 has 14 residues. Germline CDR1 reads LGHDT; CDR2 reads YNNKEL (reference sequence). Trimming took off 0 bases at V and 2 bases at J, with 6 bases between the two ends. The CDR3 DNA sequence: TGTGCCAGCAGCCAAGATACGGTCACAGATACGCAGTATTTT. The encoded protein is CASSQDTVTDTQYF.

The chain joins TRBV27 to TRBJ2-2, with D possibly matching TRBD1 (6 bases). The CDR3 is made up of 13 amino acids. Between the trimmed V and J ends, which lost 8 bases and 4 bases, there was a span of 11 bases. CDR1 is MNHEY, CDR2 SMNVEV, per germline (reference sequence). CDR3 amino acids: CASAGQITGELFF. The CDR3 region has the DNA TGTGCCAGCGCCGGACAGATCACCGGGGAGCTGTTTTTT.

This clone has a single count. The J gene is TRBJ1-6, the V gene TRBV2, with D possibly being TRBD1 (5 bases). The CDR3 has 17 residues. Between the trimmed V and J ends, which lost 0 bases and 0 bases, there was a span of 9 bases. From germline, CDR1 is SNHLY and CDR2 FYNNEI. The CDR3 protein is CASSEARGGSYNSPLHF. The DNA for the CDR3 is TGTGCCAGCAGTGAAGCGCGGGGGGGCTCCTATAATTCACCCCTCCACTTT.

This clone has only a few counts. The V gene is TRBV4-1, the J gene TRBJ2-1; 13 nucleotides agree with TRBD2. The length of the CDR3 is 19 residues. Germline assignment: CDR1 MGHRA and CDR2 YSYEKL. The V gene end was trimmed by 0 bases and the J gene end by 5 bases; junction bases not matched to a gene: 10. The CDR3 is CASSQELTSGRPSNNEQFF. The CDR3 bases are TGCGCCAGCAGCCAAGAGTTGACTAGCGGGAGGCCGTCGAACAATGAGCAGTTCTTC.